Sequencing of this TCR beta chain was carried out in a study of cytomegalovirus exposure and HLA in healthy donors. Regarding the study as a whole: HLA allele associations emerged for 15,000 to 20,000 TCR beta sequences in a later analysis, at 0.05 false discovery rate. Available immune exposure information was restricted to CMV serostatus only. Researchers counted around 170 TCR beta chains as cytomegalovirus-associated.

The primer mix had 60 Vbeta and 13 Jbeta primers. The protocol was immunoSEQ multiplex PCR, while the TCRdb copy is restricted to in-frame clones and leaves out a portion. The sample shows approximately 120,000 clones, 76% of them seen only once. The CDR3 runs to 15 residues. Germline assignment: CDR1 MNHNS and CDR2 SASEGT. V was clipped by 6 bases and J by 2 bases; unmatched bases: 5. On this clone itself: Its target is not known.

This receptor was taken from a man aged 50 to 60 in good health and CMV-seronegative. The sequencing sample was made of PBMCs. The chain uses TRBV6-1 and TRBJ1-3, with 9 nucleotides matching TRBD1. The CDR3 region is CASSRTGDTGNTIYF. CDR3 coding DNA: TGTGCCAGCAGCCGGACAGGGGACACTGGAAACACCATATATTTT.